Below, 20 T cell receptor beta chains from the same sample are listed, as sequenced in a study of control samples from healthy donors and cancer patients. Data came from immunoSEQ multiplex PCR; TCRdb stores just in-frame clones and leaves some out. Here the sample spans 40,000 to 65,000 clones, 75% to 90% being singletons. The sequencing input was PBMCs. The receptors shown here come from a man aged 60 to 75 with head and neck cancer.

This clone appeared a single time. CDR3 region: CATGANTEAFF. CDR3 sequence (DNA): TGTGCGACAGGGGCGAACACTGAAGCTTTCTTT. The chain joins TRBV30 to TRBJ1-1, with 8 positions matching TRBD1. The CDR3 has 11 residues. Germline V gene data show CDR1 as GTSNPN and CDR2 as SVGIG (reference sequence).

The CDR3 region has the DNA TGTGCCAGCAGCCAAGGGGGTCTGTGGGGCAATGAGCAGTTCTTC. This sequence encodes CASSQGGLWGNEQFF. This chain uses TRBV11-3 with TRBJ2-1, with D maybe TRBD1 (6 bases). CDR1 and CDR2 from the germline V gene are SGHNT and YENEEA. V lost 5 bases to trimming and J lost 6 bases, with 17 bases between them. This CDR3 region has 15 residues.

CDR3 amino acids: CASSFIQGEAGELFF. The CDR3, as DNA: TGTGCCAGCAGCTTTATCCAGGGGGAGGCCGGGGAGCTGTTTTTT. The chain has TRBV5-5 and TRBJ2-2; D possibly corresponds to TRBD1 (7 bases). V shed 2 bases and J shed 6 bases, with 14 bases lying between them. The length of the CDR3 is 15 residues. The germline CDR1 and CDR2 sequences are SGHKS and YYEKEE (reference sequence).

V is TRBV30 and J is TRBJ2-2; possibly TRBD1 or TRBD2 for D (5 bases each). From germline, CDR1 is GTSNPN and CDR2 SVGIG (reference sequence). Trimming shortened V by 2 bases and J by 8 bases, and 12 bases separated the two germline ends. There are 13 residues in the CDR3. The CDR3: CAWSRPGAGELFF. CDR3 DNA: TGTGCCTGGAGTCGGCCCGGGGCGGGGGAGCTGTTTTTT. The full variable domain, its missing parts supplied by reference TRBV30 and TRBJ2-2, is SQTIHQWPATLVQPVGSPLSLECTVEGTSNPNLYWYRQAAGRGLQLLFYSVGIGQISSEVPQNLSASRPQDRQFILSSKKLLLSDSGFYLCAWSRPGAGELFFGEGSRLTVL.

This rearrangement joins TRBV6-2 or TRBV6-3 to TRBJ1-5, with 7 positions matching TRBD1. Looked up from germline, CDR1 is MNHEY and CDR2 is SVGEGT. Losses at the gene ends were 6 bases for V and 1 base for J; bases not matched to a gene: 3. The CDR3 has 14 amino acids. The CDR3 DNA reads as TGTGCCAGCAGCCAGGGACAGAGCAATCAGCCCCAGCATTTT. Translation gives CASSQGQSNQPQHF.

V and J are TRBV5-1 and TRBJ1-3; TRBD1 agrees at 8 bases. The trim removed 4 bases at V and 0 bases at J, leaving 6 bases unmatched. Germline V lookup: CDR1 SGHRS, CDR2 YFSETQ. The CDR3 length is 16 residues. In DNA, the CDR3 is TGCGCCAGCAGCGCGGGACAGGCCCTCTCTGGAAACACCATATATTTT. This gives the protein CASSAGQALSGNTIYF.

This sequence joins TRBV28 and TRBJ2-7, with TRBD1 matching over 8 bases. Germline-derived CDR1 and CDR2 are MDHEN and SYDVKM. This CDR3 spans 16 amino acids. The V gene end was trimmed by 4 bases and the J gene end by 2 bases; junction bases not matched to a gene: 10. In DNA, the CDR3 is TGTGCCAGCAGTTCCCTCGGACAGGGAAGTCCCTACGAGCAGTACTTC. Residues: CASSSLGQGSPYEQYF.

J is TRBJ2-7 and V is TRBV6-5; TRBD1 might be the D (6 bases). CDR1 is MNHEY and CDR2 is SVGAGI in the germline V gene. The CDR3 is 15 amino acids. V was cut by 4 bases and J by 3 bases, with 16 bases left in between. For the CDR3, the DNA is TGTGCCAGCAGTTCAACAGGGTTATTCGGCTACGAGCAGTACTTC. Encoded protein: CASSSTGLFGYEQYF.

CDR3: CASSLSPQGGETQYF. The CDR3 DNA sequence: TGTGCCAGCAGTTTATCCCCGCAGGGTGGGGAGACCCAGTACTTC. The chain uses TRBV28 and TRBJ2-5, with D possibly TRBD1 on 5 matching bases. Per the germline V gene, CDR1 is MDHEN and CDR2 is SYDVKM. The CDR3 spans 15 residues. V dropped 1 base and J dropped 5 bases, with 14 bases sitting between them. Based on the CDR3 plus reference TRBV28 and TRBJ2-5, the full variable domain is DVKVTQSSRYLVKRTGEKVFLECVQDMDHENMFWYRQDPGLGLRLIYFSYDVKMKEKGDIPEGYSVSREKKERFSLILESASTNQTSMYLCASSLSPQGGETQYFGPGTRLLVL.

The V and J genes are TRBV18 and TRBJ1-2, with 7 positions matching TRBD1. Germline loops: CDR1 KGHSH, CDR2 LQKENI. The CDR3 spans 16 residues. Trimming at V came to 1 base and at J to 0 bases, leaving 5 bases not matched to a gene. The CDR3 loop reads CASSPQPGQSNYGYTF. The CDR3 region has the DNA TGTGCCAGCTCACCACAACCGGGACAGTCTAACTATGGCTACACCTTC.

The gene calls are TRBV5-4 and TRBJ2-1; 9 bases line up with TRBD2. V trimming: 7 bases; J trimming: 9 bases; junction bases outside the gene matches: 11. CDR1 is SGHNT, CDR2 YYREEE, per germline (reference sequence). The CDR3 runs to 14 residues. For the CDR3, the DNA is TGTGCCAGCGGGCTAGCGGGAATTGTAGGTGAGCAGTTCTTC. Protein product: CASGLAGIVGEQFF.

The chain recombines TRBV25-1 with TRBJ1-2, with a possible D match to TRBD1 (5 bases). The germline V and J ends were trimmed by 1 base and 8 bases, with 20 bases remaining between them. Germline assignment: CDR1 MGHDK and CDR2 SYGVNS. This CDR3 contains 16 residues. This CDR3 reads CASSESMGRGSLGYTF. CDR3 DNA: TGTGCCAGCAGTGAATCGATGGGTCGGGGGAGTCTCGGCTACACCTTC.

This chain joins TRBV5-4 and TRBJ2-3; D is ambiguous. Germline V CDR1 and CDR2: SGHNT, YYREEE (reference sequence). The CDR3 runs 16 residues. Trimming shortened V by 0 bases and J by 0 bases, and 11 bases separated the two germline ends. CDR3 protein: CASSLEARASTDTQYF. The CDR3 region has the DNA TGTGCCAGCAGCTTGGAAGCGAGAGCTAGCACAGATACGCAGTATTTT.

This chain connects TRBV24-1 to TRBJ2-1; 8 positions match TRBD1. Germline CDR1 is KGHDR and CDR2 is SFDVKD. This CDR3 spans 14 amino acids. V trimming: 9 bases; J trimming: 4 bases; junction bases outside the gene matches: 7. The CDR3: CATQSGTGYNEQFF. CDR3 coding DNA: TGTGCCACCCAGTCCGGGACAGGTTACAATGAGCAGTTCTTC.

V usage is TRBV19 and J usage is TRBJ2-1, with D uncertain. The V gene's germline CDR1 is LNHDA and CDR2 SQIVND (reference sequence). The CDR3 sequence is 13 residues long. Deletions cut 3 bases from V and 3 bases from J, with 6 bases between. The CDR3 sequence: CASSMWDYNEQFF. DNA of the CDR3: TGTGCCAGTAGTATGTGGGACTACAATGAGCAGTTCTTC.

The chain links TRBV4-1 to TRBJ1-2; D uncertain. In germline, CDR1 is MGHRA, CDR2 YSYEKL. V was clipped by 2 bases and J by 5 bases, with 21 bases between them. The CDR3 loop spans 17 amino acids. The CDR3 here is CASSQLGLPFPFYGYTF. CDR3 in DNA: TGCGCCAGCAGCCAACTTGGGCTGCCTTTCCCTTTTTATGGCTACACCTTC.

This rearrangement joins TRBV19 to TRBJ1-5; tentatively, D is TRBD1 (5 bases). Per germline, CDR1 LNHDA and CDR2 SQIVND (reference sequence). The CDR3 runs to 16 residues. Trimming pared 5 bases from V and 0 bases from J, leaving 14 bases between. The CDR3 region has the DNA TGTGCCAGTAGTGATAGGGGTTCCTATAGCAATCAGCCCCAGCATTTT. Its protein is CASSDRGSYSNQPQHF.

J is TRBJ1-1 and V is TRBV19; D perhaps matches TRBD1 (5 bases). The germline V and J ends were trimmed by 4 bases and 0 bases, with 15 bases remaining between them. Germline loops: CDR1 LNHDA, CDR2 SQIVND (reference sequence). The CDR3 has 16 amino acids. The CDR3: CASSSGGGEVNTEAFF. CDR3 nucleotides: TGTGCCAGTAGTAGCGGGGGTGGTGAGGTGAACACTGAAGCTTTCTTT.

V and J are TRBV20-1 and TRBJ2-5; 14 bases fit TRBD2. The CDR3 has 16 amino acids. From germline, CDR1 is DFQATT and CDR2 SNEGSKA (reference sequence). J was trimmed by 5 bases and V by 3 bases; bases with no gene match: 8. The CDR3 loop is CSASPGTSGSGETQYF. The CDR3 DNA is TGCAGTGCTAGTCCCGGGACTAGCGGGAGTGGGGAGACCCAGTACTTC.

The chain carries TRBV9 and TRBJ2-2; 10 bases match TRBD2. The CDR3 runs to 17 residues. The germline V gene encodes CDR1 SGDLS and CDR2 YYNGEE. The V and J ends lost 0 bases and 7 bases, in that order; junction bases with no gene match: 9. In nucleotides, the CDR3 is TGTGCCAGCAGCGTAGGGCCCAGCGGGAGGGCCAACGGGGAGCTGTTTTTT. This sequence encodes CASSVGPSGRANGELFF.